The T cell receptor (beta chain) described here comes from a study of blood T cell repertoires in COVID-19. Study-level information: Spain, Italy and the United States supplied samples that represented acute and convalescent COVID-19. The cDNA or gDNA used as material had been derived from T cells, B-cell-depleted T cells, or PBMCs.

This CDR3 has 14 amino acids. Per the germline V gene, CDR1 is MNHEY and CDR2 is SMNVEV (reference sequence). J was trimmed by 5 bases and V by 3 bases; bases with no gene match: 1. The authors' processing: Reference gene primer amplification gave estimated nucleated cell counts. Method: immunoSEQ multiplex PCR; TCRdb's copy keeps in-frame clones and lacks some. The DNA gave D and trimming, while V, J and clone size come from that table. The sample holds about 6,600 clones, 80% to 90% seen once. Sequenced: peripheral blood. The chain combines TRBV27 with TRBJ1-5; 10 bases match TRBD1. This TCR derives from a man at least 80 years old with active COVID-19. This chain's CDR3 is CASSFGQGDQPQHF. The DNA of the CDR3 is TGTGCCAGCAGTTTCGGACAGGGGGATCAGCCCCAGCATTTT.